The 21 T cell receptor beta chains reported below all come from one sample, sequenced in a study of blood T cell repertoires in COVID-19. Method: immunoSEQ multiplex PCR; TCRdb's copy keeps in-frame clones and lacks some. Among under 200,000 clones listed, roughly 85% were seen once. Sequenced sample: PBMCs or T cells enriched from blood (not recorded which). Receptor source: a man aged 55-75 years who had recovered from COVID-19.

This clone has ten or more counts. The chain couples TRBV3-1 (or the pseudogene TRBV3-2) to TRBJ2-1; 11 bases align to TRBD2. Looked up from germline, CDR1 is LGHDT and CDR2 is YNNKEL (reference sequence). The CDR3 extends over 16 amino acids. Trimming at V came to 1 base and at J to 5 bases, leaving 4 bases not matched to a gene. CDR3 region: CASSQATSGVNNEQFF. DNA for the CDR3: TGTGCCAGCAGCCAAGCGACTAGCGGGGTAAACAATGAGCAGTTCTTC.

This clone came up once. The rearrangement uses TRBV11-1 and TRBJ2-3, with D unresolved. CDR1 SGHAT and CDR2 FQDESV come from the germline V gene (reference sequence). Trimming removed 2 bases at V and 4 bases at J, with 7 bases between. The CDR3 has 13 amino acids. CDR3 nucleotides: TGTGCCAGCAGCTTAAGAGGCCCAGATACGCAGTATTTT. It yields the protein CASSLRGPDTQYF.

The chain uses TRBV6-1 and TRBJ1-6; possible D gene TRBD1, 5 bases. Trimming cost V 3 bases and J 4 bases, with 13 bases left between them. This CDR3 region has 16 residues. Germline CDR1 is MNHNS and CDR2 is SASEGT. CDR3 protein: CASSDQGTPYNSPLHF. The CDR3 region has the DNA TGTGCCAGCAGTGATCAGGGAACACCATATAATTCACCCCTCCACTTT.

This clone has only one observation. The rearrangement joins TRBV7-8 to TRBJ2-7; D is unresolved. This CDR3 has 14 amino acids. Deletions cut 3 bases from V and 1 base from J, with 10 bases between. Per germline, CDR1 SGHVS and CDR2 FQNEAQ. The CDR3 protein is CASSFRDTSYEQYF. CDR3 sequence (DNA): TGTGCCAGCAGCTTCCGAGACACGTCCTACGAGCAGTACTTC.

The chain links TRBV5-1 to TRBJ2-6, with 11 positions matching TRBD1. This CDR3 has 19 residues. The germline V gene encodes CDR1 SGHRS and CDR2 YFSETQ. With 4 bases clipped from V and 0 bases from J, the junction kept 9 bases outside the gene matches. The CDR3 DNA reads as TGCGCCAGCAGCCCCAAGAGGGGGACAGGGGGCTCTGGGGCCAACGTCCTGACTTTC. It encodes CASSPKRGTGGSGANVLTF.

The rearrangement joins TRBV20-1 to TRBJ2-2; the match to TRBD2 covers 7 bases. V lost 3 bases to trimming and J lost 2 bases; unmatched junction nucleotides: 9. Germline V CDR1 and CDR2: DFQATT, SNEGSKA (reference sequence). CDR3 size: 16 residues. CDR3 sequence (DNA): TGCAGTGCTAGTGGAGGGCTAGCGGAAAACACCGGGGAGCTGTTTTTT. The encoded protein is CSASGGLAENTGELFF.

This sequence joins TRBV5-6 and TRBJ2-2, with D perhaps TRBD2 (6 bases). In germline, CDR1 is SGHDT, CDR2 YYEEEE. The CDR3 totals 14 residues. The V and J ends lost 2 bases and 6 bases respectively, with 11 bases between them. This chain's CDR3 is CASSFWGGAGELFF. Here the CDR3 DNA reads TGTGCCAGCAGCTTCTGGGGAGGTGCCGGGGAGCTGTTTTTT. Using reference TRBV5-6 and TRBJ2-2 for the parts outside the CDR3, the full variable domain is DAGVTQSPTHLIKTRGQQVTLRCSPKSGHDTVSWYQQALGQGPQFIFQYYEEEERQRGNFPDRFSGHQFPNYSSELNVNALLLGDSALYLCASSFWGGAGELFFGEGSRLTVL.

V gene TRBV7-9 combines with J gene TRBJ2-5; weak D call: TRBD2 (8 bases). Germline V lookup: CDR1 SEHNR, CDR2 FQNEAQ (reference sequence). This CDR3 comprises 15 residues. Between the trimmed V and J ends, which lost 5 bases and 3 bases, there was a span of 16 bases. The DNA for the CDR3 is TGTGCCAGCAGCGCCCCGGGGGGGACAGAAGAGACCCAGTACTTC. Protein product: CASSAPGGTEETQYF.

This clone was picked up a small number of times. The genes are TRBV4-1 and TRBJ2-2; tentative D call: TRBD2 (6 bases). The CDR3 is made up of 16 amino acids. V was trimmed by 5 bases and J by 4 bases, leaving 17 bases between them. The germline V gene encodes CDR1 MGHRA and CDR2 YSYEKL. The CDR3 nucleotides read TGCGCCAGCAGCGACCCCGGGACTTGGATCACCGGGGAGCTGTTTTTT. This codes for CASSDPGTWITGELFF.

The chain combines TRBV6-2 or TRBV6-3 with TRBJ1-5; possibly TRBD1 for D (5 bases). Per germline, CDR1 MNHEY and CDR2 SVGEGT. This CDR3 is 16 amino acids long. Between the trimmed V and J ends, which lost 4 bases and 2 bases, there was a span of 15 bases. DNA of the CDR3: TGTGCCAGCAGTTCCCAGGGCAGTTGGGGCAATCAGCCCCAGCATTTT. Amino acid sequence: CASSSQGSWGNQPQHF.

This clone was counted at least ten times. This chain uses TRBV2 with TRBJ1-1, with a possible D match to TRBD1 (5 bases). Trimming pared 7 bases from V and 1 base from J, leaving 16 bases between. This CDR3 is built from 15 residues. In germline, CDR1 is SNHLY, CDR2 FYNNEI. The CDR3 bases are TGTGCCAGCATAGGGGATCTAGCGGGGAACACTGAAGCTTTCTTT. It yields the protein CASIGDLAGNTEAFF. Using reference TRBV2 and TRBJ1-1 for the parts outside the CDR3, the full variable domain is EPEVTQTPSHQVTQMGQEVILRCVPISNHLYFYWYRQILGQKVEFLVSFYNNEISEKSEIFDDQFSVERPDGSNFTLKIRSTKLEDSAMYFCASIGDLAGNTEAFFGQGTRLTVV.

This chain connects TRBV15 to TRBJ2-5, with TRBD2 as a possible D gene (7 bases). Germline V gene sequence: CDR1 LNHNV, CDR2 YYDKDF (reference sequence). Trimming cost V 11 bases and J 5 bases, with 21 bases left between them. The CDR3 runs to 14 residues. DNA for the CDR3: TGTGCCGCCCGCGGAGGGGGGCGGGGGGAGACCCAGTACTTC. Amino acid sequence: CAARGGGRGETQYF.

The chain employs TRBV12-5 and TRBJ1-2, with D tentatively TRBD1 (6 bases). Trimming removed 5 bases from V and 2 bases from J, with 21 bases in between. This CDR3 has 17 amino acids. The germline gives CDR1 LGHNT, CDR2 FRNRAP. The CDR3 is CASGIPGQLKVNYGYTF. CDR3 nucleotides: TGTGCTAGTGGTATACCGGGACAACTAAAAGTAAACTATGGCTACACCTTC.

The chain combines TRBV6-5 with TRBJ1-5, with TRBD1 matching over 8 bases. V gave up 10 bases and J gave up 2 bases; unmatched junction bases: 4. CDR3 size: 13 residues. Germline V lookup: CDR1 MNHEY, CDR2 SVGAGI. The DNA of the CDR3 is TGTGCCACGCAGGGGGCCGGCAATCAGCCCCAGCATTTT. It encodes CATQGAGNQPQHF.

The chain recombines TRBV6-5 with TRBJ1-4; D gene unclear. This CDR3 has 15 residues. Trimming cost V 0 bases and J 3 bases, with 8 bases left between them. Germline assignment: CDR1 MNHEY and CDR2 SVGAGI. The CDR3 bases are TGTGCCAGCAGTTACTCGAGAGTTTCTAATGAAAAACTGTTTTTT. Translation: CASSYSRVSNEKLFF.

V usage is TRBV28 and J usage is TRBJ2-2, with D tentatively TRBD1 (5 bases). Trimming took off 8 bases at V and 3 bases at J, with 10 bases between the two ends. The germline V gene has CDR1 MDHEN and CDR2 SYDVKM. The CDR3 is made up of 13 amino acids. CDR3 amino acids: CASHGADTGELFF. DNA of the CDR3: TGTGCCAGCCATGGGGCCGACACCGGGGAGCTGTTTTTT.

The count of this clone is one. This chain links TRBV7-2 with TRBJ1-6; 7 nucleotides line up with TRBD1. This CDR3 region has 15 residues. V shed 5 bases, J shed 4 bases, and the junction held 5 bases outside the gene matches. Germline V lookup: CDR1 SGHTA, CDR2 FQGNSA. The CDR3 DNA follows: TGTGCCAGCAGCCCACCGACAGGGTATAATTCACCCCTCCACTTT. Translated, it gives CASSPPTGYNSPLHF.

This rearrangement joins TRBV15 to TRBJ1-5; tentative D call: TRBD1 (6 bases). The CDR3 spans 16 residues. Trimming pared 8 bases from V and 0 bases from J, leaving 17 bases between. Germline lookup yields CDR1 LNHNV and CDR2 YYDKDF (reference sequence). Here the CDR3 DNA reads TGTGCCACCTGGGCGGGCGGGGGCTATAGCAATCAGCCCCAGCATTTT. This codes for CATWAGGGYSNQPQHF.

Only one count was recorded for this clone. The rearrangement joins TRBV3-1 (or the pseudogene TRBV3-2) to TRBJ1-1; maybe TRBD1 (5 bases). The CDR3 is 17 amino acids. Trimming cost V 0 bases and J 2 bases, with 16 bases left between them. Germline V CDR1 and CDR2: LGHDT, YNNKEL (reference sequence). The CDR3, as DNA: TGTGCCAGCAGCCAAGATGCTCCCGGCGGGGGAAACACTGAAGCTTTCTTT. It yields the protein CASSQDAPGGGNTEAFF.

The CDR3 DNA reads TGCAGCGTTAGGACAGCCATGAACACTGAAGCTTTCTTT. Translation: CSVRTAMNTEAFF. The rearrangement uses TRBV29-1 and TRBJ1-1, with a weak D call TRBD1 (6 bases). The CDR3 contains 13 residues. Germline V gene data show CDR1 as SQVTM and CDR2 as ANQGSEA. Trimming removed 5 bases at V and 0 bases at J, with 10 bases between.

V usage is TRBV9 and J usage is TRBJ2-3; 14 nucleotides line up with TRBD2. The CDR3 extends over 16 amino acids. V lost 2 bases, J lost 5 bases, and 4 bases stayed unmatched. Germline V gene sequence: CDR1 SGDLS, CDR2 YYNGEE. The CDR3 sequence: CASSVGLAGVVDTQYF. The CDR3 DNA is TGTGCCAGCAGCGTGGGACTAGCGGGAGTGGTAGATACGCAGTATTTT.